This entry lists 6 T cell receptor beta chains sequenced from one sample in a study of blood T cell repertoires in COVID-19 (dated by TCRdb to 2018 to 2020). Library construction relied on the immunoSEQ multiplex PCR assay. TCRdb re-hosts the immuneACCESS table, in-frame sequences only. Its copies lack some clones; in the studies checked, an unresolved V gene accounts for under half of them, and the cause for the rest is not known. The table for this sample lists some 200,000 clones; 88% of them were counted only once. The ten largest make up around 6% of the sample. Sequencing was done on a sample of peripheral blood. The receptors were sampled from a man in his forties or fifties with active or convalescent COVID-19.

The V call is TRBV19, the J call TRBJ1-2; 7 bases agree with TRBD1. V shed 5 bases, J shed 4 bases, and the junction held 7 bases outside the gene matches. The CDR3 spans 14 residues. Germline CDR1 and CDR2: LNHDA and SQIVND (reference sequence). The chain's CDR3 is CASSGGGGAYGYTF. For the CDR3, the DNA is TGTGCCAGTAGTGGCGGAGGGGGCGCCTATGGCTACACCTTC.

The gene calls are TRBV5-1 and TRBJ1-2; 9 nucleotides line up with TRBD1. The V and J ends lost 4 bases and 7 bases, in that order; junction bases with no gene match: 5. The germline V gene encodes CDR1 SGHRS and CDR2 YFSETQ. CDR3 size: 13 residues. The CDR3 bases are TGCGCCAGCAGCCCGGGACAGGGCCGTGGCTACACCTTC. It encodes CASSPGQGRGYTF.

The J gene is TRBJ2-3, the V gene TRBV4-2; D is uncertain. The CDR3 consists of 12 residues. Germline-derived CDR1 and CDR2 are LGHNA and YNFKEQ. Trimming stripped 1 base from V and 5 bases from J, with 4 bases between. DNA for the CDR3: TGTGCCAGCAGCCAAGCGGGAGATACGCAGTATTTT. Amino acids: CASSQAGDTQYF.

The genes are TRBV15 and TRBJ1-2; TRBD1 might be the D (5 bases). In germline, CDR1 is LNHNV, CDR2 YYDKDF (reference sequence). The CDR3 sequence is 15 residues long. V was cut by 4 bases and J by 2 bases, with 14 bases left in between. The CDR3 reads CATSTHGGGNYGYTF. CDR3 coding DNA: TGTGCCACCAGCACCCATGGGGGGGGAAACTATGGCTACACCTTC.

CDR3 amino acids: CASSLGVAGVGDTQYF. The CDR3 nucleotides are TGTGCCAGCAGCTTGGGAGTAGCGGGAGTTGGAGATACGCAGTATTTT. This rearrangement joins TRBV5-4 to TRBJ2-3; 9 bases align to TRBD2. The ends lost 0 bases at V and 5 bases at J; junction bases unmatched: 7. The CDR3 runs 16 residues. Germline CDR1 SGHNT, CDR2 YYREEE (reference sequence).

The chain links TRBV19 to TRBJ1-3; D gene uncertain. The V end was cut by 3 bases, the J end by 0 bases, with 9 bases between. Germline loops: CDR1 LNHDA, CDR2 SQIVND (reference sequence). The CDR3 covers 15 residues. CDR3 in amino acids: CASSMFLYSGNTIYF. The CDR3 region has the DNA TGTGCCAGTAGTATGTTCCTTTACTCTGGAAACACCATATATTTT.